The TCR beta chain described here comes from a study of CD8 T cells in Susac syndrome. This clonotype was detected a few times. This CDR3 has 15 amino acids. Per the germline V gene, CDR1 is MNHNS and CDR2 is SASEGT. V lost 2 bases, J lost 0 bases, and 5 bases lay in between. The memory subsets used in TEMRA sorting were defined through staining for CD27 and CD45RA. Random hexamers were used to reverse transcribe the RNA input (roughly 0.5 to 1 ug). Using its own MiXCR run on the immunoSEQ multiplex PCR reads, TCRdb lists one record per CDR3 protein. Of 2,500 to 3,000 distinct CDR3 sequences detected, around 74% appear once; the ten largest clones hold approximately 19%.

The sequenced material came from CD8+ TEMRA cells from PBMCs. Indicated subset: FACS-sorted terminally differentiated effector memory CD8+ T cells re-expressing CD45RA (CD8+ TEMRA). This chain joins TRBV6-1 and TRBJ2-6; D may be TRBD1 (5 bases). This sequence was found in a human donor with Susac syndrome. Here the CDR3 DNA reads TGTGCCAGCAGTGAACAGGGCTCTGGGGCCAACGTCCTGACTTTC. Translating gives CASSEQGSGANVLTF.